This T cell receptor beta chain was captured in a study of T cell responses to AZD1222 COVID-19 vaccine. Turning to the study itself: Some second doses came at about 4 weeks and others at about 12 weeks; these were pooled.

TCRdb keeps only in-frame clones here, not all; method: immunoSEQ multiplex PCR. Of around 180,000 clones listed, almost 95% are singletons. With regard to this clone: Its antigen is still unknown.

CDR3 length: 11 amino acids. Germline CDR1 LNHDA, CDR2 SQIVND (reference sequence). V dropped 6 bases and J dropped 4 bases, with 4 bases sitting between them. Findings and caveats of the study: Once two AZD1222 doses were given, Spike-specific TCR breadth and depth went up.

The starting material was peripheral blood, obtained on day 0 of AZD1222 vaccination. The chain uses TRBV19 and TRBJ1-5, with D unclear. The sequence was collected from an adult in good health. The CDR3 reads CASRGNQPQHF. The CDR3 DNA reads TGTGCCAGTAGGGGGAATCAGCCCCAGCATTTT.